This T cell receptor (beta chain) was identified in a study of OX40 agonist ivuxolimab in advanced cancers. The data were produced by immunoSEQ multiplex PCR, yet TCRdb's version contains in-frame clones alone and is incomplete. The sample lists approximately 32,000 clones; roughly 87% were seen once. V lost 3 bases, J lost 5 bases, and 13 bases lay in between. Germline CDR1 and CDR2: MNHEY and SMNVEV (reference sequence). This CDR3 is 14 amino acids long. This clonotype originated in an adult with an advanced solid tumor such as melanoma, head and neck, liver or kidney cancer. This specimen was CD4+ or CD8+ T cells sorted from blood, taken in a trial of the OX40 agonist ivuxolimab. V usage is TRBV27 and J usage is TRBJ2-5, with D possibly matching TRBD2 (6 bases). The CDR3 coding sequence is TGTGCCAGCAGTTTTTTGACTAGTACCGAGACCCAGTACTTC. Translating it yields CASSFLTSTETQYF.